The rows below give T cell receptor beta chains drawn from one sample of a study of blood T cell repertoires in COVID-19. Generated by immunoSEQ multiplex PCR, the TCRdb table keeps only in-frame clones and is missing some. Of about 440,000 clones listed, less than 95% are singletons. The sample consisted of PBMCs or T cells enriched from blood (not recorded which). Receptor source: a man aged 18 to 29 who had recovered from COVID-19. Both conserved end residues are trimmed from each CDR3.

v_gene | CDR3aa
TRBV6-5 | ASSFTGLADTQY
TRBV7-2 | ASRQTSGVYNEQF
TRBV10-3 | AISKGQPDLGGYT
TRBV3-1/TRBV3-2 | ASSQRGSDTQY
TRBV27 | ASSFGTTGEQF
TRBV5-4 | ASSTKLAGGSGELF
TRBV6-5 | ASRRSDEQY
TRBV29-1 | SFIRGTEAF
TRBV28 | ASRYSNQPQH
TRBV27 | ASSSLADPSYEQY
TRBV5-1 | ASKLLATGTNTEAF
TRBV28 | ASSRDRGRGGYT
TRBV5-6 | ASSTTSGRATEQF
TRBV19 | ASSIMPGSGNTIY
TRBV19 | ASSIVAGGEREQY
TRBV28 | ASSFWAGNINSPLH
TRBV19 | ATTGGSYGYT
TRBV30 | AWNRAGNEQY
TRBV6-2/TRBV6-3 | ASSGEGQKYNEQF
TRBV9 | ASSVAGLAGEDTQY
TRBV10-3 | AISNREDYGYT
TRBV21-1 | ASSTKPDRVNTEAF
TRBV24-1 | ATRLTGGVSNQPQH
TRBV7-2 | ASSYLQGITNSPLH
TRBV15 | ATSRDFVGQGGDEQY
TRBV12-3/TRBV12-4 | ASAAMLNTEAF
TRBV5-1 | ASSWRGSGGEQY
TRBV13 | ASSRDRGNTEAF
TRBV9 | ASSLNPGGEQY
TRBV11-2 | ASSLVAPQYTEAF
TRBV19 | ASSTDWWGYT
TRBV10-3 | ASNGQRVSPLH
TRBV24-1 | ATRAGGPPYNEQF
TRBV12-3/TRBV12-4 | ASSSGGSRTQY
TRBV10-1 | ASSHSPWTGNTGELF
TRBV19 | ASSIRQGAENIQY
TRBV20-1 | SASPGGETQY
TRBV5-6 | ASSEGDNYGYT
TRBV2 | ASGRTDYEQY
TRBV28 | ASSLVNSGRNHNTDTQY
TRBV10-3 | AIARENYGYT
TRBV15 | ATSRPDKPSGNTIY
TRBV19 | ASSVAGQGFNSPLH
TRBV29-1 | SVEWDREVWNYGYT
TRBV7-9 | ASSIDRGPGETQY
TRBV24-1 | ATSDRGSSGNTIY
TRBV29-1 | SVVGSPGNTIY
TRBV6-6 | ASSYSMWRSTDTQY
TRBV10-3 | AISDLAGGSETQY
TRBV11-2 | ASSLVPGDLYGYT
TRBV18 | ASSQNTGGAAGELF
TRBV18 | ASSPPSSNEQY
TRBV5-1 | ASSRLEAGGGGTQY
TRBV5-4 | ASSLGQGTLLAGYT
TRBV3-1/TRBV3-2 | ASSQVIPTGNTEAF
TRBV14 | ASSFRTGQRAEKLF